This T cell receptor (beta chain) was identified during a study of T cell responses to AZD1222 COVID-19 vaccine. Germline V gene sequence: CDR1 LGHDT, CDR2 YNNKEL (reference sequence). J gave up 2 bases and V 1 base, and 4 bases lay outside the gene matches. This CDR3 has 16 amino acids. The repertoire was sequenced with immunoSEQ multiplex PCR; TCRdb's copy has only in-frame clones and lacks some. The data contain 120,000 or so clones, less than 95% of them singletons. A remark on this clone: Antigen unknown.

The study, taken as a whole, reports: At 160-218 and 743-854, vaccine-associated CD4 TCRs were dominant, and they spanned spike.

This receptor was obtained from an adult in good health. This sequence joins TRBV3-1 (or the pseudogene TRBV3-2) and TRBJ2-3; 9 bases agree with TRBD1. This material consisted of peripheral blood, taken on day 0 of AZD1222 vaccination. The CDR3 is CASSQGGTGITDTQYF. The CDR3 nucleotides read TGTGCCAGCAGCCAAGGGGGGACAGGGATCACAGATACGCAGTATTTT.